One T cell receptor (beta chain) is described in this entry. Its antigen is as yet unknown. Per germline, CDR1 SGHDT and CDR2 YYEEEE. This CDR3 contains 12 residues. The germline V and J ends were trimmed by 4 bases and 5 bases, with 9 bases remaining between them. Production of TCR cDNA was by 5'RACE template switching, which also added a universal primer site and UMIs. TCRdb itself ran the 5' RACE reads through MiXCR, one entry per CDR3 protein. Found here are 250,000 to 300,000 distinct CDR3 sequences, around 10% of them singletons; the top ten hold about 3.7%. The sample comes from a study of T cells after yellow fever vaccination. Study as a whole: SMART-Seq v4 Ultra Low Input handled preparation of low-cell-number fractions. Overall study findings and caveats: Any FACS-sorted repertoire could hold abundant clonotypes that contaminate it from the bulk population. Among primary-vaccination clones, most reappeared after the booster, at 96% for CD4 and about 90% for CD8.

This clonotype was sampled from a young man who received the YFV17D yellow fever vaccine. The sample consisted of CD4+ T cells sorted from PBMCs, taken 5 days after the yellow fever booster vaccination. The V and J genes are TRBV5-6 and TRBJ1-1; D gene ambiguous. Here the CDR3 DNA reads TGTGCCAGCAGCCTGCGAAGGACTGAAGCTTTCTTT. It codes for CASSLRRTEAFF.